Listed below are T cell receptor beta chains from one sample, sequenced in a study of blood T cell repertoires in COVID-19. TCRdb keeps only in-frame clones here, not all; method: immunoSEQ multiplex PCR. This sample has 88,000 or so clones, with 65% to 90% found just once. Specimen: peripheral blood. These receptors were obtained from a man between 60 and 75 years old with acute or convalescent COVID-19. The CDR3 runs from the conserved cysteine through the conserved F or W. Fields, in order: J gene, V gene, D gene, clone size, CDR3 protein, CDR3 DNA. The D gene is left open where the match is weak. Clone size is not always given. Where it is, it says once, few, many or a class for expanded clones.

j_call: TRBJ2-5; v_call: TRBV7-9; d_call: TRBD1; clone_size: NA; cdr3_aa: CASSLFAGGETQYF; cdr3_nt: TGTGCCAGCAGCTTATTCGCAGGGGGCGAGACCCAGTACTTC
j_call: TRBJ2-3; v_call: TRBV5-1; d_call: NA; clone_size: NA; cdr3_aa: CASSPLSDTQYF; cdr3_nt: TGCGCCAGCAGCCCCCTTTCAGATACGCAGTATTTT
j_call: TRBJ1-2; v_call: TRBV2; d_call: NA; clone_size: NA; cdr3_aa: CASSQNNPGRFGYTF; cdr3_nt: TGTGCCAGCAGTCAAAACAACCCGGGGAGATTTGGCTACACCTTC
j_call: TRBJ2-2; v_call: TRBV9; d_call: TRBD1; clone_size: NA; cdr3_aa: CASSSGQGASGELFF; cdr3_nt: TGTGCCAGCAGCTCAGGACAGGGGGCATCCGGGGAGCTGTTTTTT
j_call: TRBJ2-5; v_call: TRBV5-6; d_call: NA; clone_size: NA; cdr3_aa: CASSTGGKTQYF; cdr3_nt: TGTGCCAGCAGCACAGGCGGGAAGACCCAGTACTTC
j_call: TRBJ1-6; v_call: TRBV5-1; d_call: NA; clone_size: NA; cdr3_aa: CASRGTTENSPLHF; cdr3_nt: TGCGCCAGCAGAGGGACAACCGAAAATTCACCCCTCCACTTT
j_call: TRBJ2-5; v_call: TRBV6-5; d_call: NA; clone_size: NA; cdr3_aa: CASSTAETQYF; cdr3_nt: TGTGCCAGCAGTACAGCAGAGACCCAGTACTTC
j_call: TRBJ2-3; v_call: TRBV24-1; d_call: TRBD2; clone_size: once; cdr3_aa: CATSESSGGPRDTQYF; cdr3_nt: TGTGCCACCAGTGAAAGTAGCGGGGGCCCGCGTGATACGCAGTATTTT
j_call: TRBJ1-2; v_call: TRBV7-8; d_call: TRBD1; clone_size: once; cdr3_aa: CASSAGQGPYGYTF; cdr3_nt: TGTGCCAGCAGCGCCGGACAGGGCCCTTATGGCTACACCTTC
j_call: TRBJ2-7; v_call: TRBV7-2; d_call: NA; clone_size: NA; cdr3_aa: CASSRRGREQYF; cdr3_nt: TGTGCCAGCAGCCGGCGGGGGCGCGAGCAGTACTTC
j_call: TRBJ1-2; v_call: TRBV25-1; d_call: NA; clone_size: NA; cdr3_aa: CASSEYLQGGYGYTF; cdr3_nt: TGTGCCAGCAGTGAATATTTGCAAGGGGGCTATGGCTACACCTTC